This is a list of T cell receptor beta chains from one sample in a study of blood T cells in healthy people across ages. TCRdb fed the 5' RACE reads into MiXCR, producing one record per CDR3 protein. The profile shows just under 550,000 distinct CDR3 sequences, about 24% of them singletons. These data also featured in a second study, about T cells of mothers and their children.

Input material: blood. The receptor set was obtained from a boy younger than 18 in good health. The CDR3 runs from the conserved cysteine through the conserved F or W. Fields, in order: J gene, clone size, D gene, V gene, CDR3 protein, CDR3 DNA. The D gene is left open where the match is weak. The size field is filled for only some rows; it gives once, few, many or a size class.

J: TRBJ2-1; size: once; D: TRBD2; V: TRBV28; CDR3: CASSRPSGGYKDEQFF; DNA: TGTGCCAGCAGCAGACCTAGCGGGGGGTACAAGGATGAGCAGTTCTTC
J: TRBJ2-3; size: few; D: NA; V: TRBV27; CDR3: CARKERGDTQYF; DNA: TGTGCCCGTAAAGAGAGGGGAGATACGCAGTATTTT
J: TRBJ2-6; size: once; D: NA; V: TRBV29-1; CDR3: CSVGWDLASGANVLTF; DNA: TGCAGCGTTGGATGGGACCTCGCCTCTGGGGCCAACGTCCTGACTTTC
J: TRBJ2-1; size: once; D: NA; V: TRBV4-2; CDR3: CASSQDQPINNEQFF; DNA: TGTGCCAGCAGCCAAGATCAGCCTATAAACAATGAGCAGTTCTTC
J: TRBJ1-5; size: NA; D: TRBD1; V: TRBV4-3; CDR3: CATGTGHNQPQHF; DNA: TGCGCCACCGGGACAGGACACAATCAGCCCCAGCATTTT
J: TRBJ2-7; size: many; D: TRBD1; V: TRBV27; CDR3: CASSLGTGNWEQYF; DNA: TGTGCCAGCAGTTTAGGGACAGGGAATTGGGAGCAGTACTTC
J: TRBJ2-5; size: few; D: NA; V: TRBV24-1; CDR3: CATSDSGETQYF; DNA: TGTGCCACCAGTGATTCAGGGGAGACCCAGTACTTC
J: TRBJ1-2; size: many; D: TRBD1; V: TRBV7-9; CDR3: CASSKETGGGYTF; DNA: TGTGCCAGCAGTAAAGAGACAGGGGGAGGCTACACCTTC
J: TRBJ2-1; size: NA; D: TRBD2; V: TRBV6-2/TRBV6-3; CDR3: CASSYLAGGQDEQFF; DNA: TGTGCCAGCAGTTACCTAGCGGGGGGCCAGGATGAGCAGTTCTTC
J: TRBJ1-4; size: NA; D: NA; V: TRBV7-2; CDR3: CASSFMGADEKLFF; DNA: TGTGCCAGCAGCTTCATGGGTGCGGATGAAAAACTGTTTTTT
J: TRBJ2-1; size: NA; D: NA; V: TRBV7-9; CDR3: CASSGPLAGSYNEQFF; DNA: TGTGCCAGCAGCGGACCACTGGCGGGCTCCTACAATGAGCAGTTCTTC
J: TRBJ2-1; size: NA; D: TRBD2; V: TRBV6-2/TRBV6-3; CDR3: CASSPARTSGYNEPFF; DNA: TGTGCCAGCAGCCCAGCACGGACTAGCGGCTACAATGAGCCGTTCTTC
J: TRBJ1-2; size: few; D: NA; V: TRBV20-1; CDR3: CSARDLARGNGYTF; DNA: TGCAGTGCTAGAGATTTGGCTAGGGGGAATGGCTACACCTTC
J: TRBJ2-4; size: many; D: NA; V: TRBV12-3/TRBV12-4; CDR3: CASSQTVAKNIQYF; DNA: TGTGCCAGCAGTCAGACGGTCGCCAAAAACATTCAGTACTTC
J: TRBJ1-2; size: NA; D: NA; V: TRBV29-1; CDR3: CSATGRGNSGYTF; DNA: TGCAGCGCTACGGGACGGGGGAACTCTGGCTACACCTTC
J: TRBJ2-5; size: few; D: TRBD2; V: TRBV14; CDR3: CASSQRTSGTMETQYF; DNA: TGTGCCAGCAGCCAACGTACTAGCGGGACGATGGAGACCCAGTACTTC
J: TRBJ2-7; size: NA; D: NA; V: TRBV28; CDR3: CASSFQSYFPSSYEQYF; DNA: TGTGCCAGCAGTTTTCAATCCTATTTCCCGAGCTCCTACGAGCAGTACTTC
J: TRBJ2-2; size: NA; D: TRBD1; V: TRBV24-1; CDR3: CATSDLQRDRGNTGELFF; DNA: TGTGCCACCAGTGATTTGCAACGGGACAGGGGAAACACCGGGGAGCTGTTTTTT
J: TRBJ2-5; size: NA; D: NA; V: TRBV3-1; CDR3: CASSPQGTTQYF; DNA: TGTGCCAGCAGCCCACAGGGCACGACCCAGTACTTC
J: TRBJ2-1; size: few; D: NA; V: TRBV7-3; CDR3: CASSLTANEQFF; DNA: TGTGCCAGCAGCTTGACCGCCAATGAGCAGTTCTTC
J: TRBJ2-1; size: NA; D: TRBD1; V: TRBV24-1; CDR3: CATRQGNEQFF; DNA: TGTGCCACCCGACAGGGGAATGAGCAGTTCTTC
J: TRBJ2-7; size: NA; D: NA; V: TRBV29-1; CDR3: CSVCQGPPYEQYF; DNA: TGCAGCGTCTGCCAGGGGCCCCCCTACGAGCAGTACTTC
J: TRBJ1-4; size: few; D: TRBD1; V: TRBV3-1; CDR3: CASSRLGTGDEKLFF; DNA: TGTGCCAGCAGCCGCCTCGGGACAGGGGATGAAAAACTGTTTTTT
J: TRBJ2-7; size: many; D: TRBD2; V: TRBV4-3; CDR3: CASSQDAGGTTISYEQYF; DNA: TGCGCCAGCAGCCAAGACGCGGGCGGGACTACAATTTCCTACGAGCAGTACTTC
J: TRBJ2-7; size: once; D: NA; V: TRBV12-3/TRBV12-4; CDR3: CASSLQDISTEQYF; DNA: TGTGCCAGCAGTTTACAGGACATCTCGACCGAGCAGTACTTC
J: TRBJ2-7; size: NA; D: NA; V: TRBV28; CDR3: CASSPKSYQGDEQYF; DNA: TGTGCCAGCTCGCCTAAGTCCTATCAGGGTGACGAGCAGTACTTC
J: TRBJ2-7; size: NA; D: TRBD2; V: TRBV10-3; CDR3: CAISYTSGGVYEQYF; DNA: TGTGCCATCAGTTATACTAGCGGGGGAGTTTACGAGCAGTACTTC
J: TRBJ2-1; size: NA; D: TRBD1; V: TRBV4-1; CDR3: CASSQGAIQGHEQFF; DNA: TGCGCCAGCAGCCAAGGAGCAATACAGGGGCATGAGCAGTTCTTC
J: TRBJ2-7; size: few; D: TRBD1; V: TRBV28; CDR3: CASFPGQVIDEQYF; DNA: TGTGCCAGCTTCCCGGGACAGGTGATAGACGAGCAGTACTTC
J: TRBJ1-4; size: NA; D: NA; V: TRBV28; CDR3: CASSLLRGPNEKLFF; DNA: TGTGCCAGCAGTTTACTACGTGGCCCTAATGAAAAACTGTTTTTT
J: TRBJ2-7; size: few; D: NA; V: TRBV4-3; CDR3: CASSQEGRFYEQYF; DNA: TGCGCCAGCAGCCAAGAAGGCAGATTCTACGAGCAGTACTTC
J: TRBJ2-4; size: few; D: NA; V: TRBV20-1; CDR3: CSARSYHENIQYF; DNA: TGCAGTGCTAGGAGCTACCATGAAAACATTCAGTACTTC
J: TRBJ2-3; size: NA; D: NA; V: TRBV4-3; CDR3: CASSQDRLAVTDTQYF; DNA: TGCGCCAGCAGCCAAGACCGGCTAGCAGTCACAGATACGCAGTATTTT
J: TRBJ2-3; size: many; D: NA; V: TRBV2; CDR3: CASSDTDTQYF; DNA: TGTGCCAGCAGCGATACAGATACGCAGTATTTT
J: TRBJ1-1; size: NA; D: TRBD1; V: TRBV2; CDR3: CASSTEVPGGETEAFF; DNA: TGTGCCAGCAGCACCGAGGTGCCAGGGGGAGAGACTGAAGCTTTCTTT
J: TRBJ1-4; size: few; D: NA; V: TRBV29-1; CDR3: CSVGKTPTNEKLFF; DNA: TGCAGCGTTGGGAAAACGCCAACTAATGAAAAACTGTTTTTT
J: TRBJ2-3; size: NA; D: NA; V: TRBV27; CDR3: CASGIGGLLPDTQYF; DNA: TGTGCCAGCGGCATCGGTGGATTGCTCCCAGATACGCAGTATTTT
J: TRBJ2-7; size: NA; D: TRBD2; V: TRBV28; CDR3: CASSGGGIPYEQYF; DNA: TGTGCCAGCAGTGGGGGGGGGATACCTTACGAGCAGTACTTC
J: TRBJ2-7; size: few; D: NA; V: TRBV20-1; CDR3: CSASGRLSYEQYF; DNA: TGCAGTGCTAGCGGGCGACTCTCCTACGAGCAGTACTTC
J: TRBJ2-1; size: few; D: TRBD1; V: TRBV7-3; CDR3: CASSLLDRANEQFF; DNA: TGTGCCAGCAGCCTCTTAGACAGGGCCAATGAGCAGTTCTTC
J: TRBJ1-5; size: NA; D: NA; V: TRBV2; CDR3: CASSEVAEEGQPQHF; DNA: TGTGCCAGCAGTGAAGTGGCGGAGGAGGGTCAGCCCCAGCATTTT
J: TRBJ1-1; size: NA; D: TRBD1; V: TRBV24-1; CDR3: CATSVLGQGWTEAFF; DNA: TGTGCCACCAGTGTCCTCGGACAGGGATGGACTGAAGCTTTCTTT
J: TRBJ2-3; size: NA; D: NA; V: TRBV20-1; CDR3: CSARDRTASTDTQYF; DNA: TGCAGTGCTAGAGATCGGACCGCAAGCACAGATACGCAGTATTTT
J: TRBJ2-5; size: few; D: NA; V: TRBV27; CDR3: CASSLLGPGPRTQYF; DNA: TGTGCCAGCAGTTTATTGGGCCCGGGACCGAGGACCCAGTACTTC
J: TRBJ1-1; size: many; D: NA; V: TRBV4-3; CDR3: CASSQEAVMNTEAFF; DNA: TGCGCCAGCAGCCAGGAAGCCGTAATGAACACTGAAGCTTTCTTT
J: TRBJ2-7; size: NA; D: TRBD1; V: TRBV7-9; CDR3: CASSMAATGFHEQYF; DNA: TGTGCCAGCAGCATGGCCGCGACAGGGTTCCACGAGCAGTACTTC
J: TRBJ1-2; size: once; D: NA; V: TRBV6-5; CDR3: CASSPQGVGDGYTF; DNA: TGTGCCAGCAGTCCACAGGGTGTCGGTGATGGCTACACCTTC
J: TRBJ1-2; size: few; D: NA; V: TRBV20-1; CDR3: CSARDFVIGVGGSGYTF; DNA: TGCAGTGCTAGAGACTTCGTCATAGGTGTGGGGGGCTCTGGCTACACCTTC
J: TRBJ2-2; size: NA; D: TRBD2; V: TRBV20-1; CDR3: CSASRGLAGAVSTNTGELFF; DNA: TGCAGTGCTAGCCGCGGACTAGCGGGAGCGGTCTCTACAAACACCGGGGAGCTGTTTTTT
J: TRBJ1-2; size: NA; D: NA; V: TRBV6-2/TRBV6-3; CDR3: CASSNGIRPFGYTF; DNA: TGTGCCAGCAGTAACGGAATCAGACCATTCGGCTACACCTTC
J: TRBJ1-1; size: NA; D: TRBD1; V: TRBV5-6; CDR3: CASSPTGAGTEAFF; DNA: TGTGCCAGCAGCCCGACAGGGGCAGGAACTGAAGCTTTCTTT
J: TRBJ1-4; size: few; D: NA; V: TRBV9; CDR3: CASSVNGRGYNGKLFF; DNA: TGTGCCAGCAGCGTAAATGGCAGGGGATATAATGGAAAACTGTTTTTT
J: TRBJ2-4; size: few; D: NA; V: TRBV6-6; CDR3: CASMSERNIQYF; DNA: TGTGCCAGCATGAGCGAGCGAAACATTCAGTACTTC